Listed here are 30 T cell receptor beta chains from one sample, sequenced in a study of T cell responses to AZD1222 COVID-19 vaccine. Using immunoSEQ multiplex PCR, the repertoire was profiled, and TCRdb retains in-frame clones only, with some absent. This sample has approximately 150,000 clones; roughly nine tenths occur once, and the top ten carry 1.5% to 2%. The sample was peripheral blood, taken on day 0 of AZD1222 vaccination. Source of these receptors: an adult in good health.

In its sample, this clone was seen once. The chain links TRBV7-8 to TRBJ2-5; D is unresolved. CDR3 size: 13 residues. Per the germline V gene, CDR1 is SGHVS and CDR2 is FQNEAQ. Trimming removed 3 bases at V and 1 base at J, with 6 bases between. CDR3 protein: CASSFGVQETQYF. CDR3 bases: TGTGCCAGCAGCTTCGGAGTCCAAGAGACCCAGTACTTC.

In its sample, this clone was seen once. The J gene is TRBJ1-1, the V gene TRBV10-3; possible D gene TRBD1, 5 bases. V lost 8 bases and J 1 base, leaving 11 bases between the germline ends. The CDR3 is 13 amino acids. CDR1 is ENHRY, CDR2 SYGVKD, per germline. The CDR3 region has the DNA TGTGCCATCTCGCCCACAGGGAACACTGAAGCTTTCTTT. This gives the protein CAISPTGNTEAFF.

The chain couples TRBV9 to TRBJ2-2; D unclear. The CDR3 runs to 14 residues. Trimming shortened V by 0 bases and J by 6 bases, and 9 bases separated the two germline ends. Germline CDR1 SGDLS, CDR2 YYNGEE. The CDR3 DNA is TGTGCCAGCAGCGTAGGTACCCCCTCCGGGGAGCTGTTTTTT. Amino acids: CASSVGTPSGELFF. Together with reference TRBV9 and TRBJ2-2, the CDR3 gives the full variable domain: DSGVTQTPKHLITATGQRVTLRCSPRSGDLSVYWYQQSLDQGLQFLIQYYNGEERAKGNILERFSAQQFPDLHSELNLSSLELGDSALYFCASSVGTPSGELFFGEGSRLTVL.

The genes are TRBV28 and TRBJ1-5; D gene unclear. There are 16 residues in the CDR3. Germline CDR1 MDHEN, CDR2 SYDVKM. Deletions cut 1 base from V and 0 bases from J, with 10 bases between. CDR3 in amino acids: CASSLSTRISNQPQHF. For the CDR3, the DNA is TGTGCCAGCAGTTTATCGACCAGGATTAGCAATCAGCCCCAGCATTTT. The whole variable domain, filled in from reference TRBV28 and TRBJ1-5, reads DVKVTQSSRYLVKRTGEKVFLECVQDMDHENMFWYRQDPGLGLRLIYFSYDVKMKEKGDIPEGYSVSREKKERFSLILESASTNQTSMYLCASSLSTRISNQPQHFGDGTRLSIL.

The chain employs TRBV29-1 and TRBJ2-1, with 9 nucleotides matching TRBD1. The trim removed 6 bases at V and 8 bases at J, leaving 8 bases unmatched. There are 13 residues in the CDR3. Per germline, CDR1 SQVTM and CDR2 ANQGSEA. The CDR3 is CSVEGQGRDEQFF. CDR3 DNA: TGCAGCGTAGAGGGACAGGGTAGAGATGAGCAGTTCTTC.

This clone was counted only a few times. The chain links TRBV7-8 to TRBJ2-1; D not resolved. Trimming took off 7 bases at V and 6 bases at J, with 7 bases between the two ends. Germline V CDR1 and CDR2: SGHVS, FQNEAQ. This CDR3 has 11 amino acids. The CDR3 DNA sequence: TGTGCCAGCACCCCGGGCAATGAGCAGTTCTTC. Its protein product is CASTPGNEQFF.

The chain carries TRBV5-1 and TRBJ2-1; TRBD1 might be the D (5 bases). CDR3 length equals 14 residues. Trimming removed 2 bases at V and 8 bases at J, with 14 bases between. CDR1 and CDR2 (germline): SGHRS, YFSETQ. CDR3 region: CASSLGAGRYEQFF. The CDR3 DNA is TGCGCCAGCAGCTTAGGGGCAGGGCGATATGAGCAGTTCTTC. The full variable domain, its missing parts supplied by reference TRBV5-1 and TRBJ2-1, is KAGVTQTPRYLIKTRGQQVTLSCSPISGHRSVSWYQQTPGQGLQFLFEYFSETQRNKGNFPGRFSGRQFSNSRSEMNVSTLELGDSALYLCASSLGAGRYEQFFGPGTRLTVL.

J is TRBJ1-6 and V is TRBV7-8; D is perhaps TRBD1 (5 bases). Germline-derived CDR1 and CDR2 are SGHVS and FQNEAQ. This CDR3 contains 14 residues. The V end was cut by 7 bases, the J end by 8 bases, with 15 bases between. Here the CDR3 DNA reads TGTGCCAGCACCTCAGGGAAGGCGGATTCACCCCTCCACTTT. This encodes CASTSGKADSPLHF.

The chain links TRBV21-1 to TRBJ2-4; the table's D call, TRBD1, was not checked against the DNA. TRBV21-1 is annotated as a pseudogene. CDR3 length: 11 residues. The CDR3: CATIAKNIQYF. In nucleotides, the CDR3 is TGTGCCACAATAGCCAAAAACATTCAGTACTTC.

The chain employs TRBV19 and TRBJ2-7; 11 nucleotides align to TRBD2. Germline CDR1 is LNHDA and CDR2 is SQIVND (reference sequence). The CDR3 loop spans 15 amino acids. V lost 7 bases, J lost 0 bases, and 5 bases stayed unmatched. DNA for the CDR3: TGTGCCAGTAAGTCTACTAGCGGGAGCTCCTACGAGCAGTACTTC. The encoded protein is CASKSTSGSSYEQYF.

The chain recombines TRBV29-1 with TRBJ1-2; maybe TRBD1 (6 bases). This CDR3 has 11 amino acids. CDR1 is SQVTM and CDR2 is ANQGSEA in the germline V gene. Trimming shortened V by 6 bases and J by 9 bases, and 14 bases separated the two germline ends. The CDR3 bases are TGCAGCGTCAGGCAGGGGTTTAGCTACACCTTC. Amino acids: CSVRQGFSYTF. The whole variable domain, remainder taken from reference TRBV29-1 and TRBJ1-2, is SAVISQKPSRDICQRGTSLTIQCQVDSQVTMMFWYRQQPGQSLTLIATANQGSEATYESGFVIDKFPISRPNLTFSTLTVSNMSPEDSSIYLCSVRQGFSYTFGSGTRLTVV.

V gene TRBV15 combines with J gene TRBJ1-6, with D maybe TRBD1 (5 bases). The CDR3 runs to 15 residues. CDR1 and CDR2 from the germline V gene are LNHNV and YYDKDF (reference sequence). V was shortened by 3 bases and J by 6 bases, with 12 bases between the two germline ends. The DNA for the CDR3 is TGTGCCACCAGCAGTGACAGTCGTCGTAATTCACCCCTCCACTTT. Translated, it gives CATSSDSRRNSPLHF.

In its sample, this clone was seen once. The chain uses TRBV7-2 and TRBJ2-1; weak D call: TRBD2 (6 bases). Per germline, CDR1 SGHTA and CDR2 FQGNSA. CDR3 length: 11 amino acids. Trimming shortened V by 3 bases and J by 12 bases, and 9 bases separated the two germline ends. Here the CDR3 reads CASSFRDWQFF. The CDR3 DNA is TGTGCCAGCAGCTTCCGGGACTGGCAGTTCTTC.

This clone was found once. The CDR3 reads CASSYPGGNSPLHF. DNA for the CDR3: TGTGCCAGCAGCTACCCGGGCGGGAATTCACCCCTCCACTTT. The genes are TRBV6-5 and TRBJ1-6, with D uncertain. The CDR3 sequence is 14 residues long. Germline CDR1 and CDR2: MNHEY and SVGAGI. Trimming removed 6 bases from V and 7 bases from J, with 13 bases in between.

J is TRBJ1-1 and V is TRBV13; 8 bases fit TRBD1. V lost 3 bases and J lost 0; bases outside the gene matches: 3. Germline CDR1 is PRHDT and CDR2 is FYEKMQ (reference sequence). The CDR3 totals 15 residues. The CDR3 DNA reads TGTGCCAGCAGCTTCACAGGGGGGCTGAACACTGAAGCTTTCTTT. This codes for CASSFTGGLNTEAFF.

The chain combines TRBV6-4 with TRBJ2-7, with 8 bases lining up with TRBD1. J lost 2 bases, V lost 4 bases, and 10 bases had no gene match. Germline lookup yields CDR1 MRHNA and CDR2 SNTAGT. This CDR3 spans 16 amino acids. CDR3 sequence: CASSVPGQAITYEQYF. CDR3 in DNA: TGTGCCAGCAGTGTTCCGGGACAGGCTATTACCTACGAGCAGTACTTC.

The genes are TRBV5-6 and TRBJ1-2; TRBD1 might be the D (5 bases). Germline V CDR1 and CDR2: SGHDT, YYEEEE. The CDR3 sequence is 17 residues long. The germline V and J ends were trimmed by 4 bases and 4 bases, with 23 bases remaining between them. CDR3 in DNA: TGTGCCAGCAGCCCAGACACTGGGACCGGGGCCATCTATGGCTACACCTTC. Translating gives CASSPDTGTGAIYGYTF. Full variable domain (missing parts from reference TRBV5-6 and TRBJ1-2): DAGVTQSPTHLIKTRGQQVTLRCSPKSGHDTVSWYQQALGQGPQFIFQYYEEEERQRGNFPDRFSGHQFPNYSSELNVNALLLGDSALYLCASSPDTGTGAIYGYTFGSGTRLTVV.

The gene calls are TRBV5-4 and TRBJ1-5, with a tentative D call TRBD1 (6 bases). V lost 0 bases, J lost 6 bases, and 10 bases lay in between. There are 14 residues in the CDR3. CDR1 is SGHNT, CDR2 YYREEE, per germline (reference sequence). CDR3 sequence: CASSLGGTTQPQHF. Here the CDR3 DNA reads TGTGCCAGCAGCTTGGGAGGGACAACTCAGCCCCAGCATTTT.

This chain uses TRBV11-1 with TRBJ1-2; no definite D call. The germline V gene encodes CDR1 SGHAT and CDR2 FQDESV (reference sequence). V lost 5 bases and J lost 6, with 22 bases in between. This CDR3 region has 16 residues. Here the CDR3 DNA reads TGTGCCAGCAGCCAACAGCCGCGGGGTTATCAGGATGGCTACACCTTC. Translated: CASSQQPRGYQDGYTF. Full variable domain (remainder filled in from reference TRBV11-1 and TRBJ1-2): EAEVAQSPRYKITEKSQAVAFWCDPISGHATLYWYRQILGQGPELLVQFQDESVVDDSQLPKDRFSAERLKGVDSTLKIQPAELGDSAMYLCASSQQPRGYQDGYTFGSGTRLTVV.

The chain links TRBV28 to TRBJ1-6, with 7 bases matching TRBD1. The CDR3 runs 15 residues. CDR1 is MDHEN, CDR2 SYDVKM, per germline. V lost 5 bases and J lost 7; bases outside the gene matches: 8. The CDR3 spells CASSERTGSNSPLHF. The CDR3, as DNA: TGTGCCAGCAGTGAGCGGACAGGCAGCAATTCACCCCTCCACTTT.

The chain is built from TRBV19 and TRBJ1-2; TRBD1 agrees at 7 bases. Losses at the gene ends were 4 bases for V and 2 bases for J; bases not matched to a gene: 7. Germline loops: CDR1 LNHDA, CDR2 SQIVND (reference sequence). CDR3 size: 15 residues. The CDR3 DNA follows: TGTGCCAGTAGTACCACAGGACAGGCGAACTATGGCTACACCTTC. It is translated as CASSTTGQANYGYTF. Full variable domain (missing parts from reference TRBV19 and TRBJ1-2): DGGITQSPKYLFRKEGQNVTLSCEQNLNHDAMYWYRQDPGQGLRLIYYSQIVNDFQKGDIAEGYSVSREKKESFPLTVTSAQKNPTAFYLCASSTTGQANYGYTFGSGTRLTVV.

The gene calls are TRBV30 and TRBJ1-6, with no clear D. The germline gives CDR1 GTSNPN, CDR2 SVGIG (reference sequence). Trimming removed 6 bases at V and 5 bases at J, with 14 bases between. The CDR3 length is 14 residues. CDR3 DNA: TGTGCCTGCCCGAGACTCCTTAATAATTCACCCCTCCACTTT. Its protein product is CACPRLLNNSPLHF.

This clone was picked up one time. The chain combines TRBV11-2 with TRBJ2-3, with 8 bases identical to TRBD2. The CDR3 sequence is 15 residues long. Unmatched junction bases numbered 10, after V lost 5 bases and J lost 6 bases. Germline V gene lookup returns CDR1 SGHAT and CDR2 FQNNGV. The CDR3 bases are TGTGCCAGCAGCCCAGGACTAGCTAATTCGGATACGCAGTATTTT. Encoded protein: CASSPGLANSDTQYF.

This clone was detected once. This chain joins TRBV15 and TRBJ2-7, with TRBD2 matching 11 bases. Germline values: CDR1 LNHNV, CDR2 YYDKDF (reference sequence). Trimming took 5 bases from V and 3 from J; bases not matched to a gene: 6. The CDR3 length is 15 residues. For the CDR3, the DNA is TGTGCCACCAGCGTTAGCGGGAGGGTGGTCTACGAGCAGTACTTC. As protein: CATSVSGRVVYEQYF.

V gene TRBV12-5 combines with J gene TRBJ2-3; TRBD1 agrees at 8 bases. The CDR3 consists of 15 residues. Germline CDR1 is LGHNT and CDR2 is FRNRAP. With 1 base clipped from V and 2 bases from J, the junction kept 2 bases outside the gene matches. CDR3 loop: CASGLGTGNTDTQYF. The CDR3 nucleotides read TGTGCTAGTGGTTTGGGGACAGGGAACACAGATACGCAGTATTTT.

In nucleotides, the CDR3 is TGTGCCAGTAGTATAGCCGGAAGTTCCTACGAGCAGTACTTC. Translated, it gives CASSIAGSSYEQYF. This chain connects TRBV19 to TRBJ2-7; no clear D gene. V was pared by 1 base and J by 1 base, with 8 bases between. From germline, CDR1 is LNHDA and CDR2 SQIVND (reference sequence). The CDR3 has 14 amino acids.

This clone was seen only a few times. The chain couples TRBV6-6 to TRBJ2-7, with D perhaps matching TRBD2 (7 bases). Trimming removed 5 bases at V and 6 bases at J, with 11 bases between. Germline CDR1 is MNHNY and CDR2 is SVGAGI (reference sequence). CDR3 length: 12 residues. In DNA, the CDR3 is TGTGCCAGCAGTCTAGGGGGGGGCGAGCAGTACTTC. Translation: CASSLGGGEQYF.

V and J are TRBV29-1 and TRBJ2-1; D is possibly TRBD1 (5 bases). Between the trimmed V and J ends, which lost 5 bases and 0 bases, there was a span of 17 bases. CDR3 length: 16 amino acids. In germline, CDR1 is SQVTM, CDR2 ANQGSEA. CDR3 nucleotide sequence: TGCAGCGTTCTTCGGTGGGGCAGTTCCTCCTACAATGAGCAGTTCTTC. It codes for CSVLRWGSSSYNEQFF.

V usage is TRBV5-1 and J usage is TRBJ1-5; tentatively, D is TRBD1 (5 bases). The CDR3 length is 13 residues. V lost 4 bases and J lost 5, with 10 bases in between. Germline V CDR1 and CDR2: SGHRS, YFSETQ. DNA of the CDR3: TGCGCCAGCAGCGTGTTGGGGGATCAGCCCCAGCATTTT. Translating it yields CASSVLGDQPQHF.

J is TRBJ2-3 and V is TRBV27; 7 bases match TRBD2. The CDR3 runs 13 residues. The germline V gene has CDR1 MNHEY and CDR2 SMNVEV (reference sequence). Losses at the gene ends were 10 bases for V and 10 bases for J; bases not matched to a gene: 14. CDR3 sequence: CATVNDRGGAQYF. CDR3 in DNA: TGTGCCACCGTAAATGACCGCGGGGGAGCGCAGTATTTT.